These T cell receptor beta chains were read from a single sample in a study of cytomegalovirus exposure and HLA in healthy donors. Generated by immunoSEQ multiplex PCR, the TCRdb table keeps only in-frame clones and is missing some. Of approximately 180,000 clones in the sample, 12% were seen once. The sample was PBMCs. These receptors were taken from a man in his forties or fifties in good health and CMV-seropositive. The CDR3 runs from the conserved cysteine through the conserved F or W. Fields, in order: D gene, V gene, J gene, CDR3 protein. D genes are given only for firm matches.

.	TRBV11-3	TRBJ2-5	CASSLGQTRETQYF
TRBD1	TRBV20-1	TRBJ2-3	CSGDREDTQYF
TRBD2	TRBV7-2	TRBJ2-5	CASSFGAAGGATQYF
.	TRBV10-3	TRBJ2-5	CAISESGGGQVETQYF
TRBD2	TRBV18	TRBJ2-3	CASSPRTSGGGTDTQYF
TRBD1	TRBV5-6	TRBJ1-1	CASSPGTGQRNTEAFF
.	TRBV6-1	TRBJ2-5	CASSLVELQETQYF
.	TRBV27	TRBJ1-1	CASSLRGMNTEAFF
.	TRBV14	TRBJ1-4	CASSPPGTTNEKLFF
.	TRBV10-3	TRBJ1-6	CAISDHGGNNSPLHF
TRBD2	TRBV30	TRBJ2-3	CAWASGDTQYF
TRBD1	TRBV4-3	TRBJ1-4	CASSQGTGEEKLFF
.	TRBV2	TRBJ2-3	CASSEGRKTDTQYF
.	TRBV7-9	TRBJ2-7	CASSLISRDNEQYF
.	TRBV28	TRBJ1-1	CASSLLGARTEAFF
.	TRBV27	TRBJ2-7	CASSLWGQNYEQYF
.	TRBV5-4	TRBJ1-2	CASSSAEDSFISGYTF
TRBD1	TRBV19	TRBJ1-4	CASRKGASEKLFF
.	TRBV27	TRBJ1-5	CASSLGRGGKQPQHF
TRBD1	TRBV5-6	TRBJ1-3	CASSPRTGGYGNTIYF
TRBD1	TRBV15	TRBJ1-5	CATSGGQVYSNQPQHF
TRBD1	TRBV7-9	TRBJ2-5	CASSVGQGPGETQYF
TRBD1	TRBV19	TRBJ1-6	CASSFRDREFSPLHF
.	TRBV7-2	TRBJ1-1	CASSFRPELEAFF
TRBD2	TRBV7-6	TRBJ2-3	CASSFGPTRGGDTQYF
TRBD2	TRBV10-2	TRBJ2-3	CASSSRTSGGDTQYF
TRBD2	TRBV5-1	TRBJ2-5	CASSSGPRTSGSQETQYF
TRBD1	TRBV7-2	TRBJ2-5	CASSSGTAGETQYF
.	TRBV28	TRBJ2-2	CASSLIQNTGELFF
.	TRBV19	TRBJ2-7	CASSIAQGEQYF
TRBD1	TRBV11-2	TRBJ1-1	CASSFGQGWFTEAFF
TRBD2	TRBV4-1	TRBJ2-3	CASSISGGSSTDTQYF
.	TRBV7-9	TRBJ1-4	CASSAGGREPEKLFF
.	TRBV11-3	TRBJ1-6	CASSSGGTRAYNSPLHF
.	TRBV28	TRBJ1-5	CASSPHRVSQPQHF
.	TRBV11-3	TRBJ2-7	CASSPGALGISYEQYF
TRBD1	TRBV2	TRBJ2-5	CASSRDRGQETQYF
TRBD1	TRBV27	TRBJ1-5	CASSVGQGQPQHF
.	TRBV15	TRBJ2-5	CATSSQTGIQETQYF
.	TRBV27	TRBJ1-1	CASSYDPFSTGEAFF
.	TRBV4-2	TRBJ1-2	CASSQDFLGVGGNGYTF
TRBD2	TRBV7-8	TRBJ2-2	CASSQTSGSTGELFF
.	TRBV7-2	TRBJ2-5	CASSLGWAVETQYF
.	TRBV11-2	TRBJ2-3	CASSVGLGADTQYF
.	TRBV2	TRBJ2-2	CASKMGGAGTGELFF
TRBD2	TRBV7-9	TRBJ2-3	CASSDRLAGSTDTQYF
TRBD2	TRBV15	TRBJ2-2	CATSRDPASGDAGELFF
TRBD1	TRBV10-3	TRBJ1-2	CAISEGQGRNYGYTF
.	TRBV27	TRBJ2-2	CASQRGNTGELFF
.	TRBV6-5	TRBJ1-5	CASSGGNSNQPQHF
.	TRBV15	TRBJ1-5	CATSRGGSNQPQHF
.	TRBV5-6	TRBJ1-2	CASSLPPPTPRVGYTF
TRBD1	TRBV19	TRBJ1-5	CASSIARRGHQPQHF
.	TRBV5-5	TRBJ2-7	CASSPGHSYEQYF